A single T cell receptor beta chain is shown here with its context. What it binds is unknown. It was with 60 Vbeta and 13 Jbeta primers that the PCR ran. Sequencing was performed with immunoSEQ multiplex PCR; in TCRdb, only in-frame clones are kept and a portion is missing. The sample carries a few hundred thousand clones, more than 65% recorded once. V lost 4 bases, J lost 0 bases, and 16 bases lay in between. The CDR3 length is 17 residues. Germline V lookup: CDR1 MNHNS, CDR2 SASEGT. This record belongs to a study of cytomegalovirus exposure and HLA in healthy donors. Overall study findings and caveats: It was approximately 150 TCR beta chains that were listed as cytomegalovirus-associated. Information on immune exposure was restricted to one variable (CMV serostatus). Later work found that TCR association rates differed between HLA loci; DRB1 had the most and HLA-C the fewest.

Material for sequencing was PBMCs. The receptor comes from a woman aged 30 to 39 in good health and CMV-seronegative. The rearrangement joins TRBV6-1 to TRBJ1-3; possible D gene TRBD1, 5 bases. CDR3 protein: CASSGYPGLDSGNTIYF. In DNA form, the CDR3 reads TGTGCCAGCAGTGGATATCCAGGGTTGGACTCTGGAAACACCATATATTTT.